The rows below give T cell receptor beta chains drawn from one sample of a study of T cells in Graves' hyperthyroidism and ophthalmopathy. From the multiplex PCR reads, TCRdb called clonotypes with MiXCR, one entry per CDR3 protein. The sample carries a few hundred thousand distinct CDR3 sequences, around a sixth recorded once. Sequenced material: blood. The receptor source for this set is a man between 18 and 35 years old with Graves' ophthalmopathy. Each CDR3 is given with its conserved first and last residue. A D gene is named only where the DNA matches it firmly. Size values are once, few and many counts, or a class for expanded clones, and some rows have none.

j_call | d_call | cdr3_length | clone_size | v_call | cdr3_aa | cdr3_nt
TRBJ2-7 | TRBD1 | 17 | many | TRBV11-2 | CASSLDVWGQGAGEQYF | TGTGCCAGCAGCTTAGATGTCTGGGGACAGGGGGCAGGGGAGCAGTACTTC
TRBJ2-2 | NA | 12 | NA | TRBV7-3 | CASSRGEGELFF | TGTGCCAGCAGCCGCGGAGAGGGGGAGCTGTTTTTT
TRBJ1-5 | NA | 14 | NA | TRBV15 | CATRATVDNQPQHF | TGTGCCACCAGGGCTACAGTTGATAATCAGCCCCAGCATTTT
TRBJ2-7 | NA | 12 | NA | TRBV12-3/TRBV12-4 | CASSLQGLGQYF | TGTGCCAGCAGTCTCCAGGGACTCGGGCAGTACTTC
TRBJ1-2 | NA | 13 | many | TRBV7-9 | CASSSTGSYGYTF | TGTGCCAGCAGCTCCACAGGGTCCTATGGCTACACCTTC
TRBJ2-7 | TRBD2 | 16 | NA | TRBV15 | CATSRVKSGGAFEQYF | TGTGCCACCAGCAGAGTCAAGAGCGGGGGGGCCTTCGAGCAGTACTTC
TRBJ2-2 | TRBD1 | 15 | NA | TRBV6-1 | CASSKDRGNTGELFF | TGTGCCAGCAGTAAGGACAGGGGCAACACCGGGGAGCTGTTTTTT
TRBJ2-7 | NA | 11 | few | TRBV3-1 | CASRPGPQQYF | TGTGCCAGCAGGCCCGGACCCCAGCAGTACTTC
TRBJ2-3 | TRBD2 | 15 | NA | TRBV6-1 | CASGPLAGAGDTQYF | TGTGCCAGCGGACCCCTAGCGGGGGCCGGAGATACGCAGTATTTT
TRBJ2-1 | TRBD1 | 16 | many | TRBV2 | CASSLTGDGSYNEQFF | TGTGCCAGCAGCCTAACAGGGGACGGTTCCTACAATGAGCAGTTCTTC
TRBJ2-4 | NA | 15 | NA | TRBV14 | CASSQDKDTRNIQYF | TGTGCCAGCAGCCAAGATAAAGACACGAGAAACATTCAGTACTTC
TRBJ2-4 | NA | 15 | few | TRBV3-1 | CASSQDDRGKNIQYF | TGTGCCAGCAGCCAAGATGACAGAGGCAAAAACATTCAGTACTTC
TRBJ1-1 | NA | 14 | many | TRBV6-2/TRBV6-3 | CASSRRVLGTEAFF | TGTGCCAGCAGTCGCAGGGTCCTTGGCACTGAAGCTTTCTTT
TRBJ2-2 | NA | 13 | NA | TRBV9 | CASSPQVTGELFF | TGTGCCAGCAGCCCACAAGTGACCGGGGAGCTGTTTTTT
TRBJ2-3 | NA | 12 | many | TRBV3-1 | CASSQDRTTQYF | TGTGCCAGCAGCCAAGATAGGACTACGCAGTATTTT
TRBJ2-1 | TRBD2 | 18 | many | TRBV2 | CASSPFGLAGTSSNEQFF | TGTGCCAGCAGTCCCTTTGGACTAGCGGGGACCTCCAGCAATGAGCAGTTCTTC
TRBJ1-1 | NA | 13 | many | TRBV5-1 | CASSSDKNTEAFF | TGCGCCAGCAGCTCGGACAAGAACACTGAAGCTTTCTTT
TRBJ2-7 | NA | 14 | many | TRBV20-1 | CSASRGMSAYEQYF | TGCAGTGCTTCCCGGGGGATGAGCGCCTACGAGCAGTACTTC
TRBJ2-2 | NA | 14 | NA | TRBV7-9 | CASSSNRNTGELFF | TGTGCCAGCAGTTCAAACAGGAACACCGGGGAGCTGTTTTTT